Reported below is one T cell receptor (beta chain). An input of about 0.45 to 1 ug of RNA was subjected to reverse transcription using random hexamers. Multiplex PCR with immunoSEQ amplified the TCR beta CDR3 across 54 Vbeta and 13 Jbeta. Using its own MiXCR run on the immunoSEQ multiplex PCR reads, TCRdb lists one record per CDR3 protein. This sample yields around 200,000 distinct CDR3 sequences, of which around 95% are seen a single time; 0.093% belongs to the top ten. This CDR3 spans 14 amino acids. The germline V and J ends were trimmed by 6 bases and 4 bases, with 15 bases remaining between them. The germline V gene has CDR1 MDHEN and CDR2 SYDVKM. The T cells that were sequenced for TCR beta were CD8+ and CD4+ cells from blood. Treatment-naive patients with stable or active relapsing-remitting disease served as multiple sclerosis controls. Both CD4+ and CD8+ T cells were negatively isolated, and TEMRA cells underwent FACS enrichment.

These data belong to a study of CD8 T cells in Susac syndrome. Sequencing was carried out using CD4+ T cells from PBMCs. The rearrangement uses TRBV28 and TRBJ1-2; D might be TRBD1 (5 bases). This receptor was obtained from a human donor with multiple sclerosis. This CDR3 is CASRISGIGYGYTF. In DNA, the CDR3 is TGTGCCAGCAGAATTTCAGGGATCGGCTATGGCTACACCTTC.